In its sample, the clone carrying this T cell receptor beta chain was seen a few times. Antigen specificity is unknown. The germline gives CDR1 LNHDA, CDR2 SQIVND (reference sequence). V was clipped by 6 bases and J by 6 bases, with 17 bases between them. This CDR3 is built from 14 residues. These data come from a study of OX40 agonist ivuxolimab in advanced cancers. The wider study: In this trial design, patients received ivuxolimab intravenously at 0.01 to 10 mg/kg every 2 weeks.

Blood got drawn at baseline, again on cycle 4 day 1, and then on cycle 7 day 1. General observations from the study: CD8+ T cells averaged more expanded clones than CD4+. Normalized expansion of T-cell clones was also low for some nonresponders.

Clones were read by immunoSEQ multiplex PCR, and TCRdb kept only the in-frame ones, dropping some. The profile shows approximately 70,000 clones, more than 65% of them singletons. The chain has TRBV19 and TRBJ1-2; TRBD1 might be the D (6 bases). This receptor was obtained from an adult with an advanced solid tumor such as melanoma, head and neck, liver or kidney cancer. The source material was CD4+ or CD8+ T cells sorted from blood, sampled in a trial of the OX40 agonist ivuxolimab. The CDR3 loop reads CASSPGGAGDGYTF. The DNA of the CDR3 is TGTGCCAGTAGCCCTGGGGGCGCGGGTGATGGCTACACCTTC. The variable domain in full, completed from reference TRBV19 and TRBJ1-2, reads DGGITQSPKYLFRKEGQNVTLSCEQNLNHDAMYWYRQDPGQGLRLIYYSQIVNDFQKGDIAEGYSVSREKKESFPLTVTSAQKNPTAFYLCASSPGGAGDGYTFGSGTRLTVV.